Listed below are T cell receptor beta chains from one sample, sequenced in a study of regulatory T cells in long-lasting Graves disease. Each CDR3 protein is one row after TCRdb ran MiXCR on the multiplex PCR reads. The table records hundreds of thousands of distinct CDR3 sequences, roughly a fifth of them present only once. The specimen comprised peripheral blood mononuclear cells (PBMCs), sampled when the disease was refractory, from a patient treated with antithyroid drugs. These receptors originate from a female donor with Graves disease. Both conserved end residues are part of each CDR3. The order of the fields is D gene, J gene, V gene, clone size, CDR3 DNA, CDR3 protein. A D gene is named only where the DNA matches it firmly. A clone size is listed for some rows: how often the clone was seen (once, few, many), or a class if it is expanded.

NA TRBJ2-5 TRBV11-2 many TGTGCCAGCAGCTTAGCCCGGCAAGAGACCCAGTACTTC CASSLARQETQYF
TRBD1 TRBJ1-1 TRBV11-2 many TGTGCCAGCAGCCACAGGGGGCGGGGGAACACTGAAGCTTTCTTT CASSHRGRGNTEAFF
NA TRBJ1-1 TRBV20-1 many TGCAGTGCCACAGGAGCTGAAGCTTTCTTT CSATGAEAFF
TRBD2 TRBJ2-1 TRBV19 NA TGTGCCAGTAGTATCCTAGCGGGAGGGACCTACAATGAGCAGTTCTTC CASSILAGGTYNEQFF
NA TRBJ2-2 TRBV28 many TGTGCCAGCAGCTTACCGAGCGCGGGGACCGGGGAGCTGTTTTTT CASSLPSAGTGELFF
TRBD1 TRBJ1-5 TRBV28 many TGTGCCAGCAGTTTATTCAACAGGGGAGCGCTGTCTCAGCCCCAGCATTTT CASSLFNRGALSQPQHF
TRBD1 TRBJ2-2 TRBV5-1 few TGCGCCAGCTGGGGACAGGTCAACACCGGGGAGCTGTTTTTT CASWGQVNTGELFF
NA TRBJ2-7 TRBV2 many TGTGCCAGCAGTGGCCTCGGTCCGGGAGAGCAGTACTTC CASSGLGPGEQYF
TRBD2 TRBJ2-7 TRBV20-1 few TGCAGTGCTAGAGATCCCCGACTAGCGGGAGACGAGCAGTACTTC CSARDPRLAGDEQYF
TRBD2 TRBJ2-1 TRBV19 few TGTGCCAGTAAACGGACAGGGACTAGCGGGAGAGCGGACAATGAGCAGTTCTTC CASKRTGTSGRADNEQFF
TRBD1 TRBJ2-7 TRBV5-1 few TGCGCCAGCAGGAAATGGACAGGGGGTTACGAGCAGTACTTC CASRKWTGGYEQYF
NA TRBJ2-7 TRBV28 many TGTGCCAGCAGTACCCGGGACATCATCCCTTCCTACGAGCAGTACTTC CASSTRDIIPSYEQYF
TRBD1 TRBJ2-5 TRBV28 many TGTGCCAGCAGAACCTGGGACAGGAAAGAGACCCAGTACTTC CASRTWDRKETQYF
NA TRBJ2-1 TRBV28 NA TGTGCCAGCAGTTCTCGCTGGGGCTCCTACAATGAGCAGTTCTTC CASSSRWGSYNEQFF
NA TRBJ1-1 TRBV19 once TGTGCCAGTAGCACCCATTTTCGATCAAGAAACACTGAAGCTTTCTTT CASSTHFRSRNTEAFF
TRBD2 TRBJ2-2 TRBV6-1 NA TGTGCCAGCAGCCCGCCCCCAGCGGGGTTCGTGAACACCGGGGAGCTGTTTTTT CASSPPPAGFVNTGELFF
TRBD2 TRBJ2-1 TRBV20-1 NA TGCAGTGCTCCCGGGACTAGCGTCACTGAGCAGTTCTTC CSAPGTSVTEQFF
NA TRBJ2-5 TRBV7-9 few TGTGCCAGCAGTGGTATCCCCGGGGCGGAGACCCAGTACTTC CASSGIPGAETQYF
TRBD1 TRBJ2-2 TRBV5-5 NA TGTGCCAGCAGTGGGACAGGAATTGCGGAGCTGTTTTTT CASSGTGIAELFF
TRBD1 TRBJ2-7 TRBV5-4 few TGTGCCAGCAGCGGTGGGGACAGGGATTCCGAGCAGTACTTC CASSGGDRDSEQYF
NA TRBJ2-7 TRBV25-1 few TGTGCCAGCAGCCTCAACCATTACGAGCAGTACTTC CASSLNHYEQYF
NA TRBJ2-2 TRBV7-6 few TGTGCCAGCAGCCTCCGGGGAGGGGGTAACACCGGGGAGCTGTTTTTT CASSLRGGGNTGELFF
NA TRBJ1-5 TRBV10-2 NA TGCGCCAGTCATAAGGGGAGGAGCAATCAGCCCCAGCATTTT CASHKGRSNQPQHF
NA TRBJ1-1 TRBV7-9 NA TGTGCCAGCACCTCGACGAACACTGAAGCTTTCTTT CASTSTNTEAFF
TRBD2 TRBJ2-5 TRBV6-5 many TGTGCCAGCAGTTACTCGCACCTGGGACTAGCGGGAAATCAAGAGACCCAGTACTTC CASSYSHLGLAGNQETQYF
NA TRBJ1-3 TRBV28 few TGTGCCAGCAGTCTTGTGTCCGGAAACACCATATATTTT CASSLVSGNTIYF
TRBD2 TRBJ2-1 TRBV6-1 few TGTGCCAGCAGTGTTGCGGGAGAACCCTACAATGAGCAGTTCTTC CASSVAGEPYNEQFF
TRBD2 TRBJ2-7 TRBV27 few TGTGCCAGCGGCCTAGGGATGGGAAGCGGGAAATCCTACGAGCAGTACTTC CASGLGMGSGKSYEQYF
NA TRBJ2-6 TRBV9 NA TGTGCCAGCAGCCCCCCTCCGGGGGCTGGGGCCAACGTCCTGACTTTC CASSPPPGAGANVLTF
NA TRBJ2-5 TRBV27 NA TGTGCCAGCAGTCGTCAGGGGCGTTGGGAGACCCAGTACTTC CASSRQGRWETQYF
NA TRBJ2-1 TRBV28 NA TGTGCCAGCAGTTTACGTTCCAGGAATGAGCAGTTCTTC CASSLRSRNEQFF